This entry features one T cell receptor beta chain sequence. This clonotype was detected ten times or more. Its antigen is currently not known. No base qualities exist here, and no much larger clone lies one base off it. Libraries were made using RACE. The data were produced on a NextSeq 500. During library preparation, unique molecular identifiers were attached to individual cDNA molecules so that TCRs could be counted in a quantitative, reproducible way. Each blood RNA sample was used to sequence both TCR alpha and TCR beta chains. In the original analysis: Samples had a median of about 96,000 TCRs, with a range from about 23,224 to 750,000. The Decombinator software suite was used to annotate the V, J and CDR3 of the TCR reads. For PS versus PT1 abundance plots, all samples were subsampled to the same number of TCRs (28,000). Expanded TCRs were defined as absent before sensitization and observed at least eight times at the 2-week time point. TCRdb cleaned the public reads at Q25 with fastp, built clones with MiXCR and kept in-frame beta chains. Rows with one shared CDR3 protein collapse into an entry with the most common genes and DNA. None of the V and J calls come from the authors' own analysis; TCRdb made them. Recorded for this sample are roughly 60,000 distinct CDR3 sequences; approximately 6.7% of them occurred a single time. Around 1.6% of the sample goes to the ten largest clones.

CDR1 and CDR2, per the germline V gene, are SGHRS and YFSETQ. Inclusive of the bounding cysteine and phenylalanine, the CDR3 is 13 residues long. Only the CDR3 DNA stays, 39 bases, in frame from base 1. V was cut back by 4 bases and J by 7 bases, leaving a gap of 14 bases between them. The data were taken from a study of human T cells and chemical hapten exposure (dated by TCRdb to the early 2020s). With respect to the entire study: For sensitization, 2% DPC in acetone was applied to a roughly 2 cm by roughly 2 cm area of upper inner arm skin. Patients additionally received weekly therapeutic DPC doses to the scalp throughout the approximately 25-week study period. Patch tests used Finn chambers with 0.01% DPC on the upper back, scored after 6 days by International Contact Dermatitis Research Group standards. Alopecia areata with under or over 50% scalp involvement, alopecia totalis and alopecia universalis were represented in the patient cohort, which was mostly female. Libraries were pooled for sequencing, and variation in per-sample TCR yields was attributed mainly to small differences in library volumes within the pool. This study followed changes in the peripheral blood TCR repertoire in vivo during primary and secondary sensitization of alopecia patients to the hapten diphenylcyclopropenone (DPC). Blood samples were taken from patients before sensitization (week 0) and then at 2, 6 and about 24 weeks after DPC sensitization. Twenty-nine alopecia patients gave blood for TCR sequencing at one to four time points (pre-sensitization, 2, 6 and 24 weeks).

Per the publication, the time point label means: pre-sensitization, week 0. The intended sense of this specimen's treatment or condition label: therapeutic diphenylcyclopropenone sensitization with weekly scalp DPC. At every patch-test visit, the blood draw took place before the patch test was put on. To be eligible, patients had to be aged 18 to 70, diagnosed with alopecia and judged suitable for DPC therapy, while pregnant patients were excluded. Total RNA was extracted from unfractionated whole blood that had been collected in Tempus Blood RNA tubes. Beyond this particular receptor, the publication reports: Because all patients had alopecia, a presumed autoimmune disease, the immune response of the patients might differ from that of healthy individuals. The number of TCRs above 1 in 1000 frequency did not change with DPC sensitization; there was no evidence of global repertoire structure alterations. Patch test score was positively correlated with the number of PT1 expanded TCRs, with significance at thresholds 8, 16 and 32 but not at 4. Significantly more large CDR3 similarity clusters were formed by expanded TCRs than by pre-sensitization or healthy control sets, consistent with antigen-driven responses. Repeated subsampling changed both the strength of the expansion versus patch-test correlation and the threshold at which that correlation became significant.

This specimen was whole blood, taken in connection with sensitization to the hapten diphenylcyclopropenone (DPC). The sequence links TRBV5-1 to TRBJ1-2, and TRBD1 may be the D gene, going by 6 matching bases. The clonotype comes from a woman aged 25 to 39 with alopecia areata. Some clones in this sample may be carry-over from other donors' samples. For the CDR3, the sequence is CASSAGDRSGYTF. In nucleotide form, the sequence is TGCGCCAGCAGCGCGGGAGACAGGAGTGGCTACACCTTC.